This T cell receptor (beta chain) came from a study of early T cells in non-severe SARS-CoV-2 infection. The TCR library protocol was used to attach unique molecular identifiers. These identifiers were attached to individual cDNA molecules. TCRdb itself ran the 5' RACE reads through MiXCR, one entry per CDR3 protein. The data show under 65,000 distinct CDR3 sequences, around 12% seen once. This clonotype was detected only a few times. The clonotype was recovered from an adult who was a healthcare worker with PCR-confirmed SARS-CoV-2 infection or an uninfected control (not recorded which). Input material: whole blood.

The CDR3 reads CASSTDSYSYEQYF. The CDR3 DNA is TGTGCCAGCAGCACTGACAGTTACTCCTACGAGCAGTACTTC. The chain recombines TRBV7-9 with TRBJ2-7; perhaps TRBD1 as D (5 bases). Germline assignment: CDR1 SEHNR and CDR2 FQNEAQ (reference sequence). CDR3 length: 14 amino acids. V gave up 5 bases and J gave up 0 bases, with 11 bases separating them.